The rows below give T cell receptor beta chains drawn from one sample of a study of cytomegalovirus exposure and HLA in healthy donors. Measured with immunoSEQ multiplex PCR; TCRdb has only the in-frame clones, and not every one. This table holds some 170,000 clones, 80% to 90% found once. The sequencing sample was made of PBMCs. The receptors were sampled from a woman in her twenties or thirties in good health and CMV-seropositive. The CDR3 runs from the conserved cysteine through the conserved F or W. Fields, in order: CDR3 length, clone size, J gene, V gene, D gene, CDR3 DNA, CDR3 protein. D genes are given only for firm matches. Clone sizes are given selectively: once, few, many, or a class where the clone is expanded.

13,NA,TRBJ1-5,TRBV5-3,NA,TGTGCCAGAAGCTACGACAGAAATCAGCCCCAGCATTTT,CARSYDRNQPQHF
15,NA,TRBJ1-2,TRBV10-3,TRBD1,TGTGCCATCAGTCCCGGACAGGGGGGTAACTATGGCTACACCTTC,CAISPGQGGNYGYTF
15,NA,TRBJ1-1,TRBV9,NA,TGTGCCAGCAGCGTAGCCCCAGGGTCCTACACTGAAGCTTTCTTT,CASSVAPGSYTEAFF
13,NA,TRBJ2-7,TRBV10-3,NA,TGTGCCATCAGTGAGGGTCGTTCTACCGAGCAGTACTTC,CAISEGRSTEQYF
16,NA,TRBJ1-5,TRBV19,NA,TGTGCCAGTAGTACCCCACCAAGCCATAGCAATCAGCCCCAGCATTTT,CASSTPPSHSNQPQHF
15,NA,TRBJ2-1,TRBV7-3,TRBD2,TGTGCCAGCAGCCCGGGACTAGCGGCTTACAATGAGCAGTTCTTC,CASSPGLAAYNEQFF
15,NA,TRBJ2-7,TRBV28,TRBD2,TGTGCCAGCAGTTTATTCCCTAGCGGGGGTTACGAGCAGTACTTC,CASSLFPSGGYEQYF
17,once,TRBJ2-7,TRBV30,TRBD1,TGTGCCTGGAGTGTACGGACAGGGAGACGGGGCTCCTACGAGCAGTACTTC,CAWSVRTGRRGSYEQYF
13,NA,TRBJ1-1,TRBV4-2,TRBD1,TGTGCCAGCAGCCAGACAGGGTGGGCTGAAGCTTTCTTT,CASSQTGWAEAFF
14,NA,TRBJ1-1,TRBV13,NA,TGTGCCAGCTCGGCCCGACGGGAGAACACTGAAGCTTTCTTT,CASSARRENTEAFF
14,NA,TRBJ1-6,TRBV30,NA,TGTGCCTGGAGTAAAGAGAGCTATAATTCACCCCTCCACTTT,CAWSKESYNSPLHF